This T cell receptor beta chain was sequenced in a study of T cells in Graves' hyperthyroidism and ophthalmopathy. On this clonotype itself: Its antigen is not identified.

Findings of the study overall: In blood, most of the thyroid clonotypes expanded above 0.001 were also present. Ophthalmopathy, as predicted by the model, came a median around 6.7 months after the prediction.

Using RNA transcripts as the source, TCR beta CDR3 regions were amplified. In the first-round RT-PCR of the TCR CDR3, the HTBI primer set was used. TCRdb re-called the multiplex PCR reads with MiXCR, one entry per CDR3 protein. The sample has about 560,000 distinct CDR3 sequences; about 43% are singletons. The CDR3 consists of 13 residues. CDR1 is SGDLS and CDR2 is YYNGEE in the germline V gene. Trimming stripped 0 bases from V and 3 bases from J, with 6 bases between. The chain links TRBV9 to TRBJ1-1; D not resolved. The origin of this receptor is a woman between 18 and 30 years old with Graves' hyperthyroidism. The sequenced sample was peripheral blood or thyroid tissue (not recorded which). CDR3 in amino acids: CASSVAHHTEAFF. The CDR3 bases are TGTGCCAGCAGCGTAGCACACCACACTGAAGCTTTCTTT.